The next 19 T cell receptor beta chains were all read from a single sample in a study of T cells expressing NK-cell markers. TCRdb reprocessed the 5' RACE reads; each CDR3 protein has one entry and no DNA is given. Its table lists under 200,000 distinct CDR3 sequences. Specimen: blood T cells: a sorted CD56 or NKG2C T cell subset, CD4+ or CD8+ T cells, or bulk PBMC T cells (not recorded which). The receptor source for this set is a woman aged 18-70 years in good health.

The rearrangement links TRBV5-1 to TRBJ2-7. The germline CDR1 and CDR2 sequences are SGHRS and YFSETQ. The CDR3 runs 15 residues. Here the CDR3 reads CASSLGDVVYYEQYF. The full variable domain, with the rest looked up from reference TRBV5-1 and TRBJ2-7, is KAGVTQTPRYLIKTRGQQVTLSCSPISGHRSVSWYQQTPGQGLQFLFEYFSETQRNKGNFPGRFSGRQFSNSRSEMNVSTLELGDSALYLCASSLGDVVYYEQYFGPGTRLTVT.

The chain links TRBV6-1 to TRBJ1-4; TCRdb lists TRBD1, though no DNA is available to test this call. The CDR3 contains 14 residues. Germline CDR1 and CDR2: MNHNS and SASEGT. CDR3 amino acids: CASSDGGRDEKLFF.

CDR3 in amino acids: CATGQPRGINTGELFF. J is TRBJ2-2 and V is TRBV10-3; the D call of TRBD1 rests on TCRdb alone, since no DNA is present to check it. In germline, CDR1 is ENHRY, CDR2 SYGVKD. The CDR3 covers 16 residues.

The rearrangement joins TRBV9 to TRBJ2-1; the D gene TCRdb calls, TRBD2, cannot be checked with no DNA. The CDR3 runs 15 residues. Per the germline V gene, CDR1 is SGDLS and CDR2 is YYNGEE. CDR3 protein: CASTVAGGSYNEQFF.

CDR3 sequence reads: CASSLARTSDEQYF. The chain has TRBV7-6 and TRBJ2-7; TCRdb proposes TRBD2, but this gene call is untestable without DNA. CDR1 is SGHVS, CDR2 FNYEAQ, per germline. The CDR3 totals 14 residues.

The chain joins TRBV20-1 to TRBJ2-7; TCRdb's D call, TRBD2, is unchecked because there is no DNA. The CDR3 extends over 15 amino acids. The germline V gene encodes CDR1 DFQATT and CDR2 SNEGSKA (reference sequence). This chain's CDR3 is CSANGGGGRAYEQYF.

This sequence joins TRBV29-1 and TRBJ2-3; the D gene TCRdb calls, TRBD2, cannot be checked with no DNA. CDR3 length equals 15 residues. Germline values: CDR1 SQVTM, CDR2 ANQGSEA. Here the CDR3 reads CSVERTSSRTDTQYF.

The chain links TRBV7-2 to TRBJ1-3. Germline lookup yields CDR1 SGHTA and CDR2 FQGNSA. This CDR3 comprises 13 residues. The CDR3 protein is CASGKITGNTIYF.

The V and J genes are TRBV29-1 and TRBJ2-3. CDR3 length: 11 residues. CDR1 and CDR2 from the germline V gene are SQVTM and ANQGSEA. The CDR3 loop reads CSVQGTDTQYF.

This chain joins TRBV29-1 and TRBJ2-1; the TRBD2 assignment by TCRdb is unverifiable without DNA. This CDR3 region has 16 residues. Germline V gene lookup returns CDR1 SQVTM and CDR2 ANQGSEA. The CDR3 loop is CSYINTGREGYNEQFF.

The chain uses TRBV7-6 and TRBJ1-2; the TCRdb call, TRBD1, lacks DNA for checking. The CDR3 is 13 residues long. Germline CDR1 reads SGHVS; CDR2 reads FNYEAQ. The CDR3 protein is CASSSYRASGYTF.

The chain couples TRBV3-1 to TRBJ2-5; TCRdb picks TRBD2, but there is no DNA to check that call. The germline V gene has CDR1 LGHDT and CDR2 YNNKEL (reference sequence). The CDR3 runs 16 residues. CDR3 residues: CASSQEWTSGEETQYF.

The rearrangement links TRBV5-1 to TRBJ2-1; absent DNA, TCRdb's TRBD2 call cannot be checked. The germline CDR1 and CDR2 sequences are SGHRS and YFSETQ. The CDR3 length is 19 residues. The CDR3 here is CASSLEGGRAPYSYNEQFF.

The chain employs TRBV5-5 and TRBJ1-3. The CDR3 is made up of 16 amino acids. Germline CDR1 SGHKS, CDR2 YYEKEE (reference sequence). CDR3 protein: CASTFSDRSSGNTIYF. Full variable domain (missing parts from reference TRBV5-5 and TRBJ1-3): DAGVTQSPTHLIKTRGQQVTLRCSPISGHKSVSWYQQVLGQGPQFIFQYYEKEERGRGNFPDRFSARQFPNYSSELNVNALLLGDSALYLCASTFSDRSSGNTIYFGEGSWLTVV.

The genes are TRBV12-3 or TRBV12-4 and TRBJ1-4; no DNA is available, so the TRBD1 call from TCRdb remains unchecked. The CDR3 runs to 14 residues. CDR3 amino acids: CASRRGQVEEKLFF.

CDR3 residues: CASSRVLNTEAFF. The rearrangement links TRBV6-1 to TRBJ1-1. This CDR3 has 13 residues. Germline CDR1 is MNHNS and CDR2 is SASEGT.

The chain carries TRBV20-1 and TRBJ2-1; TCRdb outputs TRBD2, but without DNA this stays unchecked. The CDR3 totals 12 residues. Germline V CDR1 and CDR2: DFQATT, SNEGSKA (reference sequence). This chain's CDR3 is CSARWTSWSQFF.

V gene TRBV20-1 combines with J gene TRBJ2-1; no DNA is available, so the TRBD2 call from TCRdb remains unchecked. The CDR3 loop spans 15 amino acids. Germline lookup yields CDR1 DFQATT and CDR2 SNEGSKA (reference sequence). The CDR3: CSATTGTFANNEQFF.

The J gene is TRBJ2-3, the V gene TRBV20-1; TCRdb's D call of TRBD1 is untestable without DNA. Germline CDR1 is DFQATT and CDR2 is SNEGSKA (reference sequence). This CDR3 spans 15 amino acids. CDR3 sequence reads: CSAIDRRSSTDTQYF.